A selection of T cell receptor beta chains follows, all from one sample in a study of blood T cell repertoires in COVID-19. Generated by immunoSEQ multiplex PCR, the TCRdb table keeps only in-frame clones and is missing some. This sample has 85,000 or so clones, with 80% to 90% found just once. Sequencing was performed on peripheral blood. The receptors derive from a man aged 45-65 years with active or convalescent COVID-19. CDR3s include the opening cysteine and the closing phenylalanine or tryptophan. A D gene is named only where the DNA matches it firmly. Size is stated for part of the rows, as once, few or many counts, or as a class when the clone is expanded.

D	size	V	J	CDR3	DNA
.	.	TRBV9	TRBJ2-3	CASSVDEGDTQYF	TGTGCCAGCAGCGTAGATGAGGGCGATACGCAGTATTTT
.	few	TRBV5-1	TRBJ1-1	CASSFTGGPSEAFF	TGCGCCAGCAGCTTCACCGGCGGCCCCAGTGAAGCTTTCTTT
.	.	TRBV12-3/TRBV12-4	TRBJ1-5	CASSLESDQPQHF	TGTGCCAGCAGTTTAGAATCGGATCAGCCCCAGCATTTT
.	.	TRBV2	TRBJ1-2	CASRRVDYGYTF	TGTGCCAGCAGGAGGGTAGACTATGGCTACACCTTC
TRBD2	.	TRBV28	TRBJ2-7	CASSPRGLAGDEQYF	TGTGCCAGCAGTCCCCGTGGGCTAGCGGGAGACGAGCAGTACTTC
.	.	TRBV6-6	TRBJ1-4	CASSYGRGKGSEKLFF	TGTGCCAGCAGTTACGGTCGGGGGAAGGGGAGTGAAAAACTGTTTTTT
TRBD1	once	TRBV5-4	TRBJ1-1	CASSSKTGGYTEAFF	TGTGCCAGCAGCTCAAAAACAGGGGGCTACACTGAAGCTTTCTTT
TRBD1	.	TRBV4-1	TRBJ1-4	CASSQVLGGQGAEKLFF	TGCGCCAGCAGCCAAGTGTTGGGCGGACAGGGGGCTGAAAAACTGTTTTTT
.	.	TRBV5-5	TRBJ2-2	CASSLAGSGVNTGELFF	TGTGCCAGCAGCTTGGCAGGGTCAGGGGTGAACACCGGGGAGCTGTTTTTT
.	.	TRBV15	TRBJ1-6	CATSRDTGRVSPLHF	TGTGCCACCAGCAGAGATACAGGTCGCGTTTCACCCCTCCACTTT
.	.	TRBV25-1	TRBJ1-6	CASSEMGQGNSPLHF	TGTGCCAGCAGTGAAATGGGGCAGGGGAATTCACCCCTCCACTTT
.	.	TRBV6-5	TRBJ1-4	CASSYSPGLGEKLFF	TGTGCCAGCAGTTACTCGCCGGGTTTAGGAGAAAAACTGTTTTTT
TRBD1	few	TRBV27	TRBJ1-2	CASSLGQGGGYTF	TGTGCCAGCAGTTTAGGTCAGGGGGGCGGCTACACCTTC